This is a list of T cell receptor beta chains from one sample in a study of blood T cell repertoires in COVID-19. Here immunoSEQ multiplex PCR was the method, and the copy in TCRdb shows in-frame clones only, minus some. The table shows fewer than 300,000 clones, with approximately 93% occurring only once. The sequencing input was peripheral blood. The source is a woman in her 30s with COVID-19, enrolled during active disease. Both conserved end residues are trimmed from each CDR3. Clone size is not always given. Where it is, it says once, few, many or a class for expanded clones.

TRBV5-1	TRBJ1-4	-	ASSKTGDEKLF
TRBV18	TRBJ1-1	-	ASSPGGYAEAF
TRBV29-1	TRBJ1-1	-	SVVLRSYMNTEAF
TRBV6-6	TRBJ2-7	-	ASSYLRDRAYEQY
TRBV10-1	TRBJ2-7	-	ASSGPGLAGVYEQY
TRBV28	TRBJ2-7	-	ASTSLHGLYEQY
TRBV5-5	TRBJ1-1	-	ASSLSWRVNTEAF
TRBV2	TRBJ2-2	-	ASSKTGTGGDTGELF
TRBV24-1	TRBJ2-7	-	ATSAGGENSYEQY
TRBV7-9	TRBJ1-5	-	ASSLAADQPQH
TRBV10-2	TRBJ2-7	-	ASRLAGTSSYEQY
TRBV7-3	TRBJ2-3	-	ASSSSGTSGDTQY
TRBV7-9	TRBJ2-1	-	ASSLLWSNEQF
TRBV5-1	TRBJ1-1	-	ASSLAPGAFTEAF
TRBV23-1	TRBJ2-5	-	ASSQSFVRTGKETQY
TRBV5-1	TRBJ2-2	-	ASSELGGAGELF
TRBV27	TRBJ2-2	-	ASSPRGSGSTGELF
TRBV5-1	TRBJ2-7	-	ASSDSSEQY
TRBV7-9	TRBJ2-1	-	ASSLGSSGHNEQF
TRBV27	TRBJ1-1	-	ASSPSAVVNTEAF
TRBV2	TRBJ2-7	once	ANTLRGTGINSYEQY
TRBV28	TRBJ1-1	-	ASRTGGAEDRTF
TRBV30	TRBJ1-2	-	AWSVLRGGAGGGYT
TRBV27	TRBJ1-1	-	ASRYTIGTEAF
TRBV5-1	TRBJ1-2	-	ASSRTGYEDYGYT
TRBV7-9	TRBJ1-5	-	ASSRHLQGAGGNQPQH
TRBV3-1/TRBV3-2	TRBJ1-5	few	ASSQGRVSNQPQH
TRBV5-1	TRBJ2-3	-	ASSLDASGGTDTQY
TRBV19	TRBJ2-1	-	ASSIGTGEDYNEQF
TRBV2	TRBJ1-6	-	ASGRRQNNSPLH
TRBV30	TRBJ1-1	-	AWSEGAGAEAF
TRBV30	TRBJ1-2	-	AWSFGQGVGYGYT
TRBV24-1	TRBJ2-1	-	ATSDPGQGAYNEQF
TRBV19	TRBJ2-2	-	ASSRDRVDGELF
TRBV3-1/TRBV3-2	TRBJ1-2	once	ASSPMTGNYGYT
TRBV7-9	TRBJ2-2	-	ASSSQGARTGELF
TRBV7-3	TRBJ2-1	-	ASSQFGQGNINEQF
TRBV2	TRBJ2-3	-	ASSGLAGASLLDADTQY
TRBV5-1	TRBJ2-7	-	ASSPGQGGKQY
TRBV28	TRBJ1-5	-	ASSLAAQSNQPQH
TRBV5-6	TRBJ2-1	-	ASSLVGLGDYNEQF
TRBV2	TRBJ2-7	-	ASRPWGAEQY
TRBV27	TRBJ2-7	-	ASSPTGTGGNYEQY
TRBV18	TRBJ2-3	-	ASSGQGGPDTQY
TRBV6-1	TRBJ1-2	once	ASSEATGRNYGYT
TRBV5-5	TRBJ2-1	-	ASGKRVSSYNEQF